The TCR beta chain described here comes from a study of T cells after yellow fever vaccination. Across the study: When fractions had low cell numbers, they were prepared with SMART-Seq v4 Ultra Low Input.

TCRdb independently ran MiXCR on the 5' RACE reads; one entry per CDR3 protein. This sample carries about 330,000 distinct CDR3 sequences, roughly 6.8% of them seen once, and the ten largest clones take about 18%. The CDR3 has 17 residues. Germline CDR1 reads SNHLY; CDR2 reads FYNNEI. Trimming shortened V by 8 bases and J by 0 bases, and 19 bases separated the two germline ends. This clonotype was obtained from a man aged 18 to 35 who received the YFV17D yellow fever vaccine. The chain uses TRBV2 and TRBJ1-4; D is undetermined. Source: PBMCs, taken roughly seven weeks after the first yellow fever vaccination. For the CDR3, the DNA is TGTGCCAGCGGTGTACGGGAGGATGTTGCAACTAATGAAAAACTGTTTTTT. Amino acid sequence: CASGVREDVATNEKLFF.